This T cell receptor (beta chain) derives from a study of shared clonotypes between healthy human individuals. Looking at the study overall: Samples came from two female and a few male donors aged 18 to 49.

Comment on this clone: The antigen remains unidentified.

The assay was run at deep level. TCRdb's copy holds only in-frame clones and misses some; the assay was immunoSEQ multiplex PCR. The table has around 750,000 clones, about 74% seen once. Whole-study results and caveats: Some clonotypes were shared by all four sorted-subset donors, while others were not shared. The non-shared ones had lower generation probabilities than the shared ones. Among several donors, approximately 5% of naive CD4 clonotypes were found in common.

The V end lost 11 bases, the J end lost 9 bases, and 12 bases lay between the germline ends. This CDR3 has 10 amino acids. The germline V gene encodes CDR1 MNHEY and CDR2 SVGAGI. The J gene is TRBJ2-3, the V gene TRBV6-5; D is uncertain. This sequence originates from a woman under 40 in good health. Material: memory CD4+ T cells sorted from blood. Sample subset: CD45RA-negative fraction. CDR3 region: CAYPFETQYF. CDR3 bases: TGTGCCTATCCCTTCGAGACGCAGTATTTT.